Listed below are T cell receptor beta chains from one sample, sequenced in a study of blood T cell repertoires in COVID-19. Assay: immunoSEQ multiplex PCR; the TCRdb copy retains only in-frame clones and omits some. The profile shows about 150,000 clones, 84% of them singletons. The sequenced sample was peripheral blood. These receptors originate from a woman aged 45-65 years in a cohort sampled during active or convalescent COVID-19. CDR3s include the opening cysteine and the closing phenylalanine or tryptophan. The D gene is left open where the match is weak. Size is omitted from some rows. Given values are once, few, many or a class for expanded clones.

CDR3aa: CASSPRSGTGELFF
CDR3nt: TGTGCCAGCAGTCCTCGCTCGGGGACCGGGGAGCTGTTTTTT
v_gene: TRBV7-3
j_gene: TRBJ2-2
d_gene: .
abundance: .

CDR3aa: CASRPGWQILQETQYF
CDR3nt: TGTGCCAGCAGGCCGGGGTGGCAGATCCTCCAAGAGACCCAGTACTTC
v_gene: TRBV12-1
j_gene: TRBJ2-5
d_gene: .
abundance: .

CDR3aa: CSASDATSPGELFF
CDR3nt: TGCAGTGCTAGTGATGCGACTAGCCCCGGGGAGCTGTTTTTT
v_gene: TRBV20-1
j_gene: TRBJ2-2
d_gene: TRBD2
abundance: .

CDR3aa: CASSLGGQNDIGYTF
CDR3nt: TGTGCCAGCAGCTTAGGGGGACAAAACGACATTGGCTACACCTTC
v_gene: TRBV11-2
j_gene: TRBJ1-2
d_gene: .
abundance: .

CDR3aa: CASSFRGGVQNIQYF
CDR3nt: TGCGCCAGCAGCTTCCGGGGTGGGGTCCAAAACATTCAGTACTTC
v_gene: TRBV5-1
j_gene: TRBJ2-4
d_gene: .
abundance: .

CDR3aa: CASSRTSGGPYNEQFF
CDR3nt: TGTGCCAGCAGCAGGACTAGCGGGGGGCCGTACAATGAGCAGTTCTTC
v_gene: TRBV11-2
j_gene: TRBJ2-1
d_gene: TRBD2
abundance: .

CDR3aa: CASSFGDSYNEQFF
CDR3nt: TGCGCCAGCAGCTTCGGGGACTCCTACAATGAGCAGTTCTTC
v_gene: TRBV5-1
j_gene: TRBJ2-1
d_gene: .
abundance: .

CDR3aa: CATSDSDRALSNQPQHF
CDR3nt: TGTGCCACCAGTGATTCGGACAGAGCATTGAGCAATCAGCCCCAGCATTTT
v_gene: TRBV24-1
j_gene: TRBJ1-5
d_gene: .
abundance: .

CDR3aa: CASSPQSMGEGPLHF
CDR3nt: TGTGCCAGCAGCCCCCAATCCATGGGAGAAGGACCCCTCCACTTT
v_gene: TRBV7-9
j_gene: TRBJ1-6
d_gene: .
abundance: .

CDR3aa: CASSLDPVGEQYF
CDR3nt: TGTGCCAGCAGCTTAGATCCAGTTGGCGAGCAGTACTTC
v_gene: TRBV7-9
j_gene: TRBJ2-7
d_gene: .
abundance: once

CDR3aa: CASSLGPGGYEKLFF
CDR3nt: TGCGCCAGCAGCTTAGGTCCAGGGGGCTATGAAAAACTGTTTTTT
v_gene: TRBV5-1
j_gene: TRBJ1-4
d_gene: TRBD1
abundance: .

CDR3aa: CASSTIPGQGNQPQHF
CDR3nt: TGTGCCAGTAGTACAATACCGGGACAGGGGAATCAGCCCCAGCATTTT
v_gene: TRBV19
j_gene: TRBJ1-5
d_gene: TRBD1
abundance: .

CDR3aa: CASIAGGNTEAFF
CDR3nt: TGTGCCAGTATTGCAGGGGGGAACACTGAAGCTTTCTTT
v_gene: TRBV19
j_gene: TRBJ1-1
d_gene: TRBD1
abundance: once

CDR3aa: CASSITAGGYQPQHF
CDR3nt: TGTGCCAGTAGTATTACGGCAGGGGGCTATCAGCCCCAGCATTTT
v_gene: TRBV19
j_gene: TRBJ1-5
d_gene: TRBD1
abundance: once

CDR3aa: CATSDTQGYEQYF
CDR3nt: TGTGCCACCAGTGATACCCAGGGCTACGAGCAGTACTTC
v_gene: TRBV24-1
j_gene: TRBJ2-7
d_gene: .
abundance: .

CDR3aa: CAISEVAGEGGSETQYF
CDR3nt: TGTGCCATCAGTGAAGTCGCGGGTGAGGGGGGGTCAGAGACCCAGTACTTC
v_gene: TRBV10-3
j_gene: TRBJ2-5
d_gene: .
abundance: .

CDR3aa: CASSEGTGGVYEQYF
CDR3nt: TGTGCCAGCAGTGAGGGGACAGGGGGCGTCTACGAGCAGTACTTC
v_gene: TRBV25-1
j_gene: TRBJ2-7
d_gene: TRBD1
abundance: .

CDR3aa: CASSLATGGETQYF
CDR3nt: TGTGCCAGCAGCTTAGCTACAGGGGGAGAGACCCAGTACTTC
v_gene: TRBV7-8
j_gene: TRBJ2-5
d_gene: TRBD1
abundance: .

CDR3aa: CASSQGAGRLDSPLHF
CDR3nt: TGTGCCAGCAGCCAAGGCGCGGGCAGGTTGGATTCACCCCTCCACTTT
v_gene: TRBV3-1/TRBV3-2
j_gene: TRBJ1-6
d_gene: .
abundance: .

CDR3aa: CSAYSDHEQFF
CDR3nt: TGCAGTGCGTATAGCGATCATGAGCAGTTCTTC
v_gene: TRBV20-1
j_gene: TRBJ2-1
d_gene: .
abundance: .

CDR3aa: CASSYTTGENTEAFF
CDR3nt: TGCGCCAGCAGCTATACAACAGGGGAAAACACTGAAGCTTTCTTT
v_gene: TRBV5-1
j_gene: TRBJ1-1
d_gene: TRBD1
abundance: .

CDR3aa: CASSKTGLGEKLFF
CDR3nt: TGTGCCAGCAGCAAGACAGGTTTGGGGGAAAAACTGTTTTTT
v_gene: TRBV27
j_gene: TRBJ1-4
d_gene: .
abundance: .

CDR3aa: CAWIPSGNTDTQYF
CDR3nt: TGTGCCTGGATACCTAGCGGAAACACAGATACGCAGTATTTT
v_gene: TRBV30
j_gene: TRBJ2-3
d_gene: TRBD2
abundance: .

CDR3aa: CASSSQGGDGYTF
CDR3nt: TGTGCCAGCAGTTCCCAGGGAGGGGATGGCTACACCTTC
v_gene: TRBV12-3/TRBV12-4
j_gene: TRBJ1-2
d_gene: .
abundance: .

CDR3aa: CASSLPGLGFASAYNEQFF
CDR3nt: TGTGCCAGCAGCTTGCCGGGACTAGGTTTCGCATCTGCGTACAATGAGCAGTTCTTC
v_gene: TRBV5-8
j_gene: TRBJ2-1
d_gene: TRBD2
abundance: .

CDR3aa: CASSLNADYGYTF
CDR3nt: TGTGCCAGCAGTTTAAATGCGGACTATGGCTACACCTTC
v_gene: TRBV27
j_gene: TRBJ1-2
d_gene: .
abundance: .

CDR3aa: CATLGPCATNEKLFF
CDR3nt: TGTGCCACCCTGGGGCCATGTGCAACTAATGAAAAACTGTTTTTT
v_gene: TRBV24-1
j_gene: TRBJ1-4
d_gene: .
abundance: .

CDR3aa: CASSVWGGLAHNEQFF
CDR3nt: TGTGCCAGCAGCGTCTGGGGGGGACTGGCTCACAATGAGCAGTTCTTC
v_gene: TRBV7-2
j_gene: TRBJ2-1
d_gene: TRBD2
abundance: .

CDR3aa: CASSLAQGVYNEQFF
CDR3nt: TGTGCCAGCAGCTTAGCGCAGGGGGTTTACAATGAGCAGTTCTTC
v_gene: TRBV11-2
j_gene: TRBJ2-1
d_gene: TRBD1
abundance: .

CDR3aa: CASGGQGFNTGELFF
CDR3nt: TGTGCCAGCGGAGGACAGGGGTTTAACACCGGGGAGCTGTTTTTT
v_gene: TRBV16
j_gene: TRBJ2-2
d_gene: TRBD1
abundance: .

CDR3aa: CASSPLADTEAFF
CDR3nt: TGTGCCAGCAGCCCCTTGGCGGACACTGAAGCTTTCTTT
v_gene: TRBV16
j_gene: TRBJ1-1
d_gene: .
abundance: .

CDR3aa: CASSPWPGQGREKLFF
CDR3nt: TGTGCCAGCAGCCCCTGGCCGGGACAGGGCCGTGAAAAACTGTTTTTT
v_gene: TRBV7-2
j_gene: TRBJ1-4
d_gene: TRBD1
abundance: few

CDR3aa: CASSQEGGGHGYTF
CDR3nt: TGTGCCAGCAGCCAAGAGGGAGGGGGTCATGGCTACACCTTC
v_gene: TRBV3-1/TRBV3-2
j_gene: TRBJ1-2
d_gene: .
abundance: .

CDR3aa: CASSPLRAGGKGPDTQYF
CDR3nt: TGTGCCAGCAGTCCCCTCCGAGCGGGGGGAAAGGGCCCAGATACGCAGTATTTT
v_gene: TRBV27
j_gene: TRBJ2-3
d_gene: TRBD2
abundance: .

CDR3aa: CASTRFQETQYF
CDR3nt: TGTGCCAGCACGCGCTTCCAAGAGACCCAGTACTTC
v_gene: TRBV7-8
j_gene: TRBJ2-5
d_gene: .
abundance: .

CDR3aa: CSASISGGFWSYEQYF
CDR3nt: TGCAGTGCTAGTATTAGCGGGGGGTTCTGGTCCTACGAGCAGTACTTC
v_gene: TRBV20-1
j_gene: TRBJ2-7
d_gene: TRBD2
abundance: .

CDR3aa: CASGLGTFTDTQYF
CDR3nt: TGTGCTAGTGGTTTGGGGACTTTCACAGATACGCAGTATTTT
v_gene: TRBV12-5
j_gene: TRBJ2-3
d_gene: .
abundance: .

CDR3aa: CASSETSGGREKLFF
CDR3nt: TGTGCCAGTAGTGAAACTTCAGGGGGTAGAGAAAAACTGTTTTTT
v_gene: TRBV19
j_gene: TRBJ1-4
d_gene: TRBD1
abundance: .

CDR3aa: CASSQEVRREYGYTF
CDR3nt: TGCGCCAGCAGCCAAGAAGTTCGCAGGGAATATGGCTACACCTTC
v_gene: TRBV4-1
j_gene: TRBJ1-2
d_gene: .
abundance: .

CDR3aa: CASNGQGAGGNTIYF
CDR3nt: TGTGCCAGCAACGGACAGGGGGCGGGAGGAAACACCATATATTTT
v_gene: TRBV6-5
j_gene: TRBJ1-3
d_gene: TRBD1
abundance: .

CDR3aa: CASSDLEGWVGLSEKLFF
CDR3nt: TGTGCCAGCAGTGATCTCGAGGGCTGGGTGGGCCTTAGTGAAAAACTGTTTTTT
v_gene: TRBV6-1
j_gene: TRBJ1-4
d_gene: .
abundance: .

CDR3aa: CASSGGYTTGDANYGYTF
CDR3nt: TGTGCCAGCAGTGGGGGTTATACTACAGGGGACGCTAACTATGGCTACACCTTC
v_gene: TRBV2
j_gene: TRBJ1-2
d_gene: TRBD1
abundance: .

CDR3aa: CASSLATVTEAFF
CDR3nt: TGTGCCAGCAGCTTAGCGACAGTTACTGAAGCTTTCTTT
v_gene: TRBV7-9
j_gene: TRBJ1-1
d_gene: .
abundance: .

CDR3aa: CASGTVSGNTIYF
CDR3nt: TGTGCCAGCGGGACAGTCTCTGGAAACACCATATATTTT
v_gene: TRBV19
j_gene: TRBJ1-3
d_gene: TRBD1
abundance: .

CDR3aa: CASSQGGTGGGYTF
CDR3nt: TGTGCCAGCAGCCAAGGGGGGACAGGGGGCGGCTACACCTTC
v_gene: TRBV3-1/TRBV3-2
j_gene: TRBJ1-2
d_gene: TRBD1
abundance: .